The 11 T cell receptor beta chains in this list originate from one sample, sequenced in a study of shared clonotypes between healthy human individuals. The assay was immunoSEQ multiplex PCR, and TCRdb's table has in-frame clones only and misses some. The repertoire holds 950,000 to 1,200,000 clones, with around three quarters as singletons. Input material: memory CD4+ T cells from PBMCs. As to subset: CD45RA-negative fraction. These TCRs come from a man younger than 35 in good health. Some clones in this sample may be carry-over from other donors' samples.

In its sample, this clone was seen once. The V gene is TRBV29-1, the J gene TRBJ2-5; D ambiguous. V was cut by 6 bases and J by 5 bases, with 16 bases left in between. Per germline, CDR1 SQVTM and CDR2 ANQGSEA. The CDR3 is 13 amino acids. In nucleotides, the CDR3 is TGCAGCGTGTATACCGGGCCGTCGGAGACCCAGTACTTC. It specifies CSVYTGPSETQYF. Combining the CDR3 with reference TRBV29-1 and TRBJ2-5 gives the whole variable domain SAVISQKPSRDICQRGTSLTIQCQVDSQVTMMFWYRQQPGQSLTLIATANQGSEATYESGFVIDKFPISRPNLTFSTLTVSNMSPEDSSIYLCSVYTGPSETQYFGPGTRLLVL.

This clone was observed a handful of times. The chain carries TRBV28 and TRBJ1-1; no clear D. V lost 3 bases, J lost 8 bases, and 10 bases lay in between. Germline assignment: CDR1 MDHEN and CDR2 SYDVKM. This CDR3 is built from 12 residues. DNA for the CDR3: TGTGCCAGCAGTTTCTTGGGCAGGGAAGCTTTCTTT. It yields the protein CASSFLGREAFF.

CDR3 amino acids: CASISSGNTIYF. CDR3 sequence (DNA): TGTGCCAGCATCTCCTCTGGAAACACCATATATTTT. This chain joins TRBV27 and TRBJ1-3; no clear D gene. The CDR3 contains 12 residues. V lost 7 bases, J lost 0 bases, and 4 bases lay in between. Per germline, CDR1 MNHEY and CDR2 SMNVEV (reference sequence).

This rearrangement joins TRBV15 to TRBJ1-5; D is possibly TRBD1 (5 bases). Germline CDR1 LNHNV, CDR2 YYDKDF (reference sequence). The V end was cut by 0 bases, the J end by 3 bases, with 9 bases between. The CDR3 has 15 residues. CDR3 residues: CATSRDFGANQPQHF. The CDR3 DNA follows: TGTGCCACCAGCAGAGATTTTGGGGCCAATCAGCCCCAGCATTTT.

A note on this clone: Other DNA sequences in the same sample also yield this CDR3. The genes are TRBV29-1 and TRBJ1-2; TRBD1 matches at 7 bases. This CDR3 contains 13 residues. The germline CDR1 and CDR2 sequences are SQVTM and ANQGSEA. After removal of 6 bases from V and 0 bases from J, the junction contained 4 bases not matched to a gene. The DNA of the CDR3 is TGCAGCGTGGGGGACAGCCCTAACTATGGCTACACCTTC. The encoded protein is CSVGDSPNYGYTF.

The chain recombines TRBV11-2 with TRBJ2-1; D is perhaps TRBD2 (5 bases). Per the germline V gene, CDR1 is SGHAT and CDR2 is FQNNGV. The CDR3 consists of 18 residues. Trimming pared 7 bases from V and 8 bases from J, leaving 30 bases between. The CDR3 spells CASTPWVRREGRIDEQFF. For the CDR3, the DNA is TGTGCCAGCACCCCTTGGGTGCGCCGCGAGGGTCGGATCGATGAGCAGTTCTTC.

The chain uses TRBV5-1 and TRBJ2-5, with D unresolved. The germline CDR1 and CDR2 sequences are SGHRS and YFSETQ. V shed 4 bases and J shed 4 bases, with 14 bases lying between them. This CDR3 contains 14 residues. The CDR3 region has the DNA TGCGCCAGCAGCGAAGGGTTTACGGGAGAGACCCAGTACTTC. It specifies CASSEGFTGETQYF.

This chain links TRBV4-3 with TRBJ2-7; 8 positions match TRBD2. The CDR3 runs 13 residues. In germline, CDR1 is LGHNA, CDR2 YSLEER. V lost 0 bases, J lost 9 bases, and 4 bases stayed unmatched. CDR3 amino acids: CASSQEWAGGQYF. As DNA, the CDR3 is TGCGCCAGCAGCCAAGAGTGGGCGGGGGGGCAGTACTTC.

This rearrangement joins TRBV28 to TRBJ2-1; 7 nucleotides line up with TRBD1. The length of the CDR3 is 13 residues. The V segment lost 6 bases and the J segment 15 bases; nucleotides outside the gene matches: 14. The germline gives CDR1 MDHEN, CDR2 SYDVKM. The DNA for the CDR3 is TGTGCCAGCAGCCCCGTAGTAGGGGGCTTATCGTTCTTC. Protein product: CASSPVVGGLSFF.

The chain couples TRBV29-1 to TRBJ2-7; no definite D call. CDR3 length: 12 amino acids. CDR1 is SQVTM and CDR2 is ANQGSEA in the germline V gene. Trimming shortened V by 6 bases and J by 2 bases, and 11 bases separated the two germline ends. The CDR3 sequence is CSVGWQTYEQYF. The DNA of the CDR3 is TGCAGCGTGGGGTGGCAGACCTACGAGCAGTACTTC.

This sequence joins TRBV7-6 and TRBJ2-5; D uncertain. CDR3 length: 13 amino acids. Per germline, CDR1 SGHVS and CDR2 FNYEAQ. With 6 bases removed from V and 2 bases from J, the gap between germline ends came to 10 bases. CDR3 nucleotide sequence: TGTGCCAGCAGTCTCGTGGAGCAAGAGACCCAGTACTTC. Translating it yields CASSLVEQETQYF. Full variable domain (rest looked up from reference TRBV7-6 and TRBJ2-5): GAGVSQSPRYKVTKRGQDVALRCDPISGHVSLYWYRQALGQGPEFLTYFNYEAQQDKSGLPNDRFSAERPEGSISTLTIQRTEQRDSAMYRCASSLVEQETQYFGPGTRLLVL.